A single sample is the source of the 30 T cell receptor beta chains below, sequenced in a study of T cell repertoires in cytomegalovirus infection. A single record per CDR3 protein comes from TCRdb applying MiXCR to the reads. The sample yields 70,000 or so distinct CDR3 sequences, about 26% seen once. These receptors' targets are unknown. The sample was CD8+ T cells from cultured PBMCs, taken from culture after CMV antigen stimulation. Receptors were obtained from a human donor in good health (CMV status not recorded). Some clones in this sample may be carry-over from other donors' samples.

This clonotype has only one observation. The chain couples TRBV6-2 or TRBV6-3 to TRBJ1-1; D is unclear. The CDR3 loop spans 11 amino acids. The V gene's germline CDR1 is MNHEY and CDR2 SVGEGT. V was cut by 4 bases and J by 1 base, with 1 base left in between. Written as DNA, the CDR3 is TGTGCCAGCAGTTCGAACACTGAAGCTTTCTTT. Protein product: CASSSNTEAFF.

The genes are TRBV27 and TRBJ2-5; 10 bases match TRBD1. Germline trimming cut 8 bases from V and 4 bases from J; bases unmatched to any gene: 4. There are 13 residues in the CDR3. CDR1 is MNHEY and CDR2 is SMNVEV in the germline V gene (reference sequence). The CDR3, as DNA: TGTGCCAGCCCGACAGGGGGCGCAGAGACCCAGTACTTC. It codes for CASPTGGAETQYF.

In the case of this clonotype: One junction end disagrees with the germline gene, perhaps due to a read error. This sequence joins TRBV15 and TRBJ1-6; D uncertain. Germline assignment: CDR1 LNHNV and CDR2 YYDKDF (reference sequence). The CDR3 has 15 amino acids. CDR3 DNA sequence: TGTGCCACCGGCAGAGACCTGGGAAAGGGTTCACCCCTGCACTTT. It is translated as CATGRDLGKGSPLHF.

The chain uses TRBV20-1 and TRBJ2-7; 10 bases line up with TRBD2. The CDR3 runs 15 residues. Unmatched junction bases numbered 6, after V lost 0 bases and J lost 4 bases. Germline V gene data show CDR1 as DFQATT and CDR2 as SNEGSKA (reference sequence). The CDR3 sequence: CSARDSLAGVYEQYF. CDR3 nucleotide sequence: TGCAGTGCTAGAGATTCCCTAGCGGGAGTATACGAGCAGTACTTC.

This rearrangement joins TRBV19 to TRBJ2-4; TRBD2 agrees at 9 bases. The trim removed 7 bases at V and 8 bases at J, leaving 9 bases unmatched. The CDR3 runs 14 residues. CDR1 and CDR2 (germline): LNHDA, SQIVND (reference sequence). The CDR3 sequence is CASKGGGAEDIQYF. CDR3 in DNA: TGTGCCAGTAAGGGCGGGGGGGCCGAAGACATTCAGTACTTC.

The chain has TRBV27 and TRBJ2-7; 9 bases are shared with TRBD1. The CDR3 loop spans 15 amino acids. Germline V lookup: CDR1 MNHEY, CDR2 SMNVEV (reference sequence). V lost 4 bases to trimming and J lost 2 bases; unmatched junction nucleotides: 6. The CDR3 region has the DNA TGTGCCAGCAGTTCCCCGGGACAGGGTCCCTACGAGCAGTACTTC. It is translated as CASSSPGQGPYEQYF.

J is TRBJ1-1 and V is TRBV11-2; TRBD1 matches at 7 bases. Per the germline V gene, CDR1 is SGHAT and CDR2 is FQNNGV. Losses at the gene ends were 5 bases for V and 0 bases for J; bases not matched to a gene: 6. CDR3 length equals 15 residues. The CDR3 bases are TGTGCCAGCAGCCTGGACAGGCTCATGAACACTGAAGCTTTCTTT. Protein product: CASSLDRLMNTEAFF.

This clonotype was seen only a few times. The J gene is TRBJ2-5, the V gene TRBV15; D is unresolved. The germline V gene has CDR1 LNHNV and CDR2 YYDKDF (reference sequence). The CDR3 is made up of 15 amino acids. Trimming pared 0 bases from V and 2 bases from J, leaving 10 bases between. The CDR3, as DNA: TGTGCCACCAGCAGAGATATCGGAATTCAAGAGACCCAGTACTTC. Protein product: CATSRDIGIQETQYF.

The chain links TRBV27 to TRBJ2-1; perhaps TRBD1 as D (5 bases). Between the trimmed V and J ends, which lost 1 base and 1 base, there was a span of 8 bases. The germline gives CDR1 MNHEY, CDR2 SMNVEV (reference sequence). The CDR3 has 15 amino acids. CDR3 residues: CASSLYAGSYNEQFF. DNA for the CDR3: TGTGCCAGCAGTTTATATGCAGGGTCCTACAATGAGCAGTTCTTC.

This clonotype was seen more than once but under ten times. The CDR3 DNA reads TGTGCCAGCAGTTTATATCGAGGACAGACAGAAGAGACCCAGTACTTC. It specifies CASSLYRGQTEETQYF. V and J are TRBV28 and TRBJ2-5, with D possibly being TRBD1 (6 bases). The length of the CDR3 is 16 residues. Between the trimmed V and J ends, which lost 1 base and 3 bases, there was a span of 15 bases. The germline CDR1 and CDR2 sequences are MDHEN and SYDVKM.

This clonotype was counted only a few times. The chain carries TRBV23-1 and TRBJ2-1, with 7 bases that match TRBD1. Being an ORF, TRBV23-1 has a function that is uncertain. The CDR3 runs to 19 residues. V lost 3 bases and J lost 1; bases outside the gene matches: 15. CDR3 bases: TGCGCCAGCAGTCATCACGATCCTCGGACAGGACCTTCCTACAATGAGCAGTTCTTC. Amino acid sequence: CASSHHDPRTGPSYNEQFF.

The table lists this clonotype with many counts. V is TRBV4-3 and J is TRBJ2-1, with D tentatively TRBD2 (6 bases). This CDR3 is built from 13 residues. V shed 1 base and J shed 10 bases, with 11 bases lying between them. From germline, CDR1 is LGHNA and CDR2 YSLEER. The CDR3 DNA follows: TGCGCCAGCAGCCAAGTCCTTGGAGGGGAGCAGTTCTTC. Translated: CASSQVLGGEQFF.

The genes are TRBV30 and TRBJ2-1; D is unclear. The CDR3 totals 12 residues. The ends were cut back, 1 base at V and 4 bases at J, with 5 bases in the middle. In germline, CDR1 is GTSNPN, CDR2 SVGIG (reference sequence). For the CDR3, the DNA is TGTGCCTGGAGTGGGGGATACAATGAGCAGTTCTTC. It codes for CAWSGGYNEQFF.

This clonotype was seen ten or more times. The chain employs TRBV7-9 and TRBJ2-7; 10 positions match TRBD2. CDR1 SEHNR and CDR2 FQNEAQ come from the germline V gene (reference sequence). V shed 4 bases and J 1 base; nucleotides not matched to a gene: 7. The CDR3 totals 16 residues. CDR3 DNA sequence: TGTGCCAGCAGCTCCTTAGAGACTAGCGGGTCCTACGAGCAGTACTTC. Encoded protein: CASSSLETSGSYEQYF.

This clonotype was found many times. The chain links TRBV7-8 to TRBJ2-3; TRBD2 matches 12 bases. The germline gives CDR1 SGHVS, CDR2 FQNEAQ. The CDR3 is 19 residues long. V dropped 0 bases and J dropped 0; count of bases not matched to a gene: 7. Here the CDR3 reads CASSLASWTSGTSTDTQYF. The CDR3 region has the DNA TGTGCCAGCAGCTTAGCCTCTTGGACTAGCGGGACTAGCACAGATACGCAGTATTTT.

This clonotype was found many times. The rearrangement links TRBV24-1 to TRBJ2-1; weak D call: TRBD1 (6 bases). This CDR3 region has 15 residues. The V end was cut by 3 bases, the J end by 2 bases, with 10 bases between. CDR1 is KGHDR, CDR2 SFDVKD, per germline. Written as DNA, the CDR3 is TGTGCCACCAGTGATCCCAGGGGACCCTACAATGAGCAGTTCTTC. Protein sequence: CATSDPRGPYNEQFF.

This clonotype has at least ten counts. The chain uses TRBV7-6 and TRBJ2-5; no definite D call. V lost 3 bases to trimming and J lost 1 base, with 9 bases between them. Germline lookup yields CDR1 SGHVS and CDR2 FNYEAQ. This CDR3 is 14 amino acids long. The chain's CDR3 is CASSFKGGQETQYF. For the CDR3, the DNA is TGTGCCAGCAGCTTTAAGGGCGGCCAAGAGACCCAGTACTTC.

This clonotype was observed many times. The chain recombines TRBV27 with TRBJ2-7, with 10 positions matching TRBD2. V lost 6 bases, J lost 3 bases, and 8 bases stayed unmatched. The CDR3 loop spans 15 amino acids. Germline assignment: CDR1 MNHEY and CDR2 SMNVEV (reference sequence). For the CDR3, the DNA is TGTGCCAGCAGCCTCAGCGGGGGGGCAATCTACGAGCAGTACTTC. Translated, it gives CASSLSGGAIYEQYF.

The genes are TRBV19 and TRBJ2-1; D may be TRBD1 (6 bases). Germline V CDR1 and CDR2: LNHDA, SQIVND (reference sequence). The CDR3 is 16 residues long. V lost 5 bases and J 8 bases, leaving 22 bases between the germline ends. CDR3 amino acids: CASSPRVVRGGDEQFF. CDR3 in DNA: TGTGCCAGTAGTCCTCGGGTGGTCCGTGGGGGCGATGAGCAGTTCTTC.

This chain links TRBV24-1 with TRBJ1-2; TRBD1 agrees at 8 bases. The ends lost 7 bases at V and 2 bases at J; junction bases unmatched: 5. Germline V lookup: CDR1 KGHDR, CDR2 SFDVKD. This CDR3 has 14 amino acids. The CDR3 coding sequence is TGTGCCACCAGAGGACAGGGCCCAAACTATGGCTACACCTTC. Protein product: CATRGQGPNYGYTF.

This rearrangement joins TRBV4-1 to TRBJ1-2; 9 positions match TRBD1. V shed 4 bases and J 6 bases; nucleotides not matched to a gene: 9. The CDR3 has 15 amino acids. CDR1 and CDR2 from the germline V gene are MGHRA and YSYEKL. CDR3 in amino acids: CASSPGTGSFHGYTF. The CDR3 nucleotides read TGCGCCAGCAGCCCCGGGACAGGGAGCTTCCATGGCTACACCTTC.

This clonotype was picked up a small number of times. The chain is built from TRBV6-2 or TRBV6-3 and TRBJ2-1, with TRBD2 identical over 8 bases. Trimming at V came to 4 bases and at J to 5 bases, leaving 13 bases not matched to a gene. The CDR3 runs to 17 residues. Germline CDR1 reads MNHEY; CDR2 reads SVGEGT. CDR3 sequence (DNA): TGTGCCAGCAGTTTACCGTCGATAGGGACTAGAGACAATGAGCAGTTCTTC. Translated: CASSLPSIGTRDNEQFF.

V gene TRBV27 combines with J gene TRBJ1-1, with a tentative D call TRBD1 (6 bases). V was pared by 4 bases and J by 4 bases, with 10 bases between. From germline, CDR1 is MNHEY and CDR2 SMNVEV (reference sequence). This CDR3 is 13 amino acids long. This CDR3 is CASSWGAGTEAFF. As DNA, the CDR3 is TGTGCCAGCAGTTGGGGGGCCGGCACTGAAGCTTTCTTT.

In its sample, this clonotype was seen many times. The genes are TRBV28 and TRBJ2-2; D remains unclear. The CDR3 extends over 13 amino acids. Germline V CDR1 and CDR2: MDHEN, SYDVKM. Trimming took 7 bases from V and 2 from J, leaving 8 bases between them. The CDR3 coding sequence is TGTGCCAGCACCGACACTAACACCGGGGAGCTGTTTTTT. This codes for CASTDTNTGELFF. Variable domain in full (rest from reference TRBV28 and TRBJ2-2): DVKVTQSSRYLVKRTGEKVFLECVQDMDHENMFWYRQDPGLGLRLIYFSYDVKMKEKGDIPEGYSVSREKKERFSLILESASTNQTSMYLCASTDTNTGELFFGEGSRLTVL.

This chain joins TRBV24-1 and TRBJ1-5, with TRBD1 matching over 10 bases. CDR1 is KGHDR, CDR2 SFDVKD, per germline. Trimming took 12 bases from V and 2 from J; bases not matched to a gene: 6. The CDR3 has 14 residues. In DNA form, the CDR3 reads TGTGCCGCCGGGGACAGGGGCCGCAATCAGCCCCAGCATTTT. It yields the protein CAAGDRGRNQPQHF.

This clonotype showed up just a few times. The V and J genes are TRBV9 and TRBJ1-2; possibly TRBD1 for D (6 bases). V gave up 4 bases and J gave up 8 bases, with 24 bases separating them. The CDR3 has 16 residues. Germline V gene lookup returns CDR1 SGDLS and CDR2 YYNGEE. The CDR3 here is CASSLGVGAAGGGYTF. Written as DNA, the CDR3 is TGTGCCAGCAGCCTAGGGGTGGGGGCAGCAGGAGGGGGCTACACCTTC. Variable domain in full (rest from reference TRBV9 and TRBJ1-2): DSGVTQTPKHLITATGQRVTLRCSPRSGDLSVYWYQQSLDQGLQFLIQYYNGEERAKGNILERFSAQQFPDLHSELNLSSLELGDSALYFCASSLGVGAAGGGYTFGSGTRLTVV.

The genes are TRBV12-3 or TRBV12-4 and TRBJ2-2, with TRBD1 matching 7 bases. The CDR3 spans 15 residues. The V and J ends lost 5 bases and 2 bases, in that order; junction bases with no gene match: 5. The CDR3 DNA sequence: TGTGCCAGCAGTCTCCGGACAGGCAACACCGGGGAGCTGTTTTTT. This translates into CASSLRTGNTGELFF.

The chain couples TRBV5-5 to TRBJ1-1, with a weak D call TRBD1 (5 bases). Germline assignment: CDR1 SGHKS and CDR2 YYEKEE (reference sequence). The length of the CDR3 is 14 residues. Trimming removed 4 bases at V and 4 bases at J, with 14 bases between. The CDR3 loop is CASSPQDTGTEAFF. The CDR3 DNA is TGTGCCAGCAGCCCACAGGACACAGGCACTGAAGCTTTCTTT.

This clonotype was found a few times. The CDR3 spells CASKRQGKRTRETQYF. Written as DNA, the CDR3 is TGCGCCAGCAAAAGACAGGGGAAAAGAACCCGGGAGACCCAGTACTTC. V and J are TRBV10-2 and TRBJ2-5; 8 nucleotides match TRBD1. The CDR3 spans 16 residues. Per germline, CDR1 WSHSY and CDR2 SAAADI. Trimming took 7 bases from V and 5 from J; bases not matched to a gene: 15.

The V call is TRBV7-6, the J call TRBJ1-1; possibly TRBD1 for D (6 bases). The CDR3 loop spans 15 amino acids. The germline gives CDR1 SGHVS, CDR2 FNYEAQ. V was cut by 5 bases and J by 0 bases, with 13 bases left in between. CDR3 bases: TGTGCCAGCAGCGGGGGGGGCATCATGAACACTGAAGCTTTCTTT. This sequence encodes CASSGGGIMNTEAFF.